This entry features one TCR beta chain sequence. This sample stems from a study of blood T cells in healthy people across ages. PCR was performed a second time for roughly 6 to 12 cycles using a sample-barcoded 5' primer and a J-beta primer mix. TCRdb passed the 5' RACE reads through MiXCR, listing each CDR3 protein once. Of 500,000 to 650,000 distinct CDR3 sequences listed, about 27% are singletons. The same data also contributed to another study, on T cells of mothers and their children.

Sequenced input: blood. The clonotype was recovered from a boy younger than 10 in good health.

The CDR3 protein is CASSPSRAYTDTQYF. Written as DNA, the CDR3 is TGTGCCAGCAGTCCCTCGCGAGCCTACACAGATACGCAGTATTTT. The V call is TRBV12-3 or TRBV12-4, the J call TRBJ2-3; D remains unclear. V shed 5 bases and J shed 2 bases, with 14 bases lying between them. CDR3 length: 15 residues.